The present TCR beta chain was sequenced within a study of T cell responses to AZD1222 COVID-19 vaccine (dated by TCRdb to about 2021). Turning to the overall study: A total of approximately 230 trial participants underwent TCR sequencing, of whom 200 to 220 received two doses of AZD1222 and 26 received two doses of the MenACWY control vaccine. Trial participants were enrolled into age subgroups of 18-55, 56-69 and 70-plus years, which contained 148, 28 and 57 TCR-sequenced participants, respectively. The paper as a whole reports these results and caveats: No day 14 peak-response samples were available, so repertoires were characterized only after the peak T cell response. Reportedly, almost half of the unique spike-specific TCRs recognized epitopes lying outside the regions that are mutated in the B.1.351 and B.1.1.7 variants. After two AZD1222 doses, both the breadth and the depth of spike-specific TCRs were significantly higher than at day 0 and than in MenACWY recipients. Conclusions about previously exposed vaccinees are limited because only six or seven AZD1222 recipients were SARS-CoV-2 seropositive at baseline. In the small 56-69-year group, the increase in depth fell short of significance, most likely because of low power. The vaccine-associated CD4 TCRs covered the entire spike protein, and the dominant responses fell in regions 160-218 and 743-854. Most participants were white British and females outnumbered males, and the authors suggested that clonal diversity may have been underestimated.

Via the germline V gene, CDR1 is MNHEY and CDR2 SVGAGI. Unmatched junction bases come to 6, with V trimmed by 7 bases and J by 4 bases. There are 13 amino acids in the CDR3, from cysteine to phenylalanine inclusive. Solely the CDR3 DNA is kept, with 39 bases framed from the first base. A remark on this clone: What antigen it recognizes has not been identified. No base quality values were provided; no much bigger clone lies one nucleotide off.

The CDR3 regions of human TCRbeta chains were analyzed by immunosequencing. The authors' analysis ran thus. Repertoire TCRs were checked for matches against a reference library of SARS-CoV-2-specific TCRs that had been generated using the MIRA antigen-specificity platform. Breadth was defined as the fraction of unique TCRs that were SARS-CoV-2-associated, and depth was defined as the fraction of total T cells that were SARS-CoV-2-associated. Using the MIRA data, each spike-specific TCR was assigned both to the spike region to which the TCR was reactive and to a CD4 or CD8 class. Log10-transformed breadth and depth values were compared by one-way ANOVA with Sidak's multiple comparisons tests. The clones in this table, taken by TCRdb from immuneACCESS, are in-frame only. Not every clone is retained; where verified, under half of the shortfall comes from an unresolved V gene, and the cause of the rest is unknown. V, J and clone size reflect that table, while D and trimming were determined from the DNA. Counted in this sample were nearly 95,000 clones; 75% to 90% of them appeared once. The ten biggest clones cover about 2.5% of the sample.

The sample's time point, from its label and the paper: about 28 days (+/-7) after the second vaccine dose. AZD1222 recipients given second doses at about 4 weeks or at about 12 weeks were pooled, since spike-specific TCR depth and breadth were not found to differ between the two schedules. Vaccinee samples came from UK trials COV001 and COV002, including a single-blind randomized controlled phase 2/3 trial of AZD1222 (ChAdOx1 nCoV-19) in healthy adults. For TCRbeta chain sequencing, PBMC samples from trial participants were taken at day 0 and at day 28 after the second dose. The input for sequencing was peripheral blood, taken 28 days after the second AZD1222 dose. The chain is assembled from TRBV6-5 and TRBJ1-2, and 7 junctional nucleotides match TRBD1. This sequence was found in an adult who received the AZD1222 COVID-19 vaccine. In nucleotide form, the sequence is TGTGCCAGCATCGACAGGGAGGCCTATGGCTACACCTTC. It translates to CASIDREAYGYTF.